The sequence of this T cell receptor (beta chain) was determined in a study of T cells in Graves' hyperthyroidism and ophthalmopathy. This clonotype was observed once. CDR1 MNHEY and CDR2 SMNVEV come from the germline V gene (reference sequence). The CDR3 contains 15 residues. V gave up 5 bases and J gave up 1 base; unmatched junction bases: 3. What was amplified from RNA transcripts were TCR beta CDR3 regions. The primer set for the first-round RT-PCR of the TCR CDR3 was HTBI. MiXCR, run by TCRdb on the multiplex PCR reads, gives a single entry per CDR3 protein. The sample has around 380,000 distinct CDR3 sequences; around an eighth are singletons.

What was sequenced was blood. V usage is TRBV27 and J usage is TRBJ2-1; 9 bases align to TRBD2. The clonotype originates from a young man with Graves' hyperthyroidism that later progressed to Graves' ophthalmopathy. The CDR3 sequence: CASSEGLASYNEQFF. CDR3 nucleotide sequence: TGTGCCAGCAGTGAGGGACTAGCATCCTACAATGAGCAGTTCTTC.